This T cell receptor beta chain stems from a study of cytomegalovirus exposure and HLA in healthy donors. The CDR3 length is 17 residues. CDR1 is SGHRS, CDR2 YFSETQ, per germline. Unmatched junction bases numbered 12, after V lost 4 bases and J lost 4 bases. The PCR was carried out with 60 Vbeta primers and 13 Jbeta primers. Libraries were prepared by immunoSEQ multiplex PCR; TCRdb keeps only in-frame clonotypes and omits some of them. The table shows about 120,000 clones, with 78% occurring only once. The sample comprised PBMCs. The receptor was derived from a woman in her twenties or thirties in good health and CMV-seronegative. The J gene is TRBJ2-2, the V gene TRBV5-1; 8 nucleotides align to TRBD2. The CDR3 protein is CASSLGTRQVGTGELFF. CDR3 nucleotides: TGCGCCAGCAGCCTCGGGACTAGACAGGTGGGCACCGGGGAGCTGTTTTTT.